Presented here are 30 T cell receptor beta chains from one specimen sequenced in a study of T cell clonality in common variable immunodeficiency. Clones were read by immunoSEQ multiplex PCR, and TCRdb kept only the in-frame ones, dropping some. Recorded here are some 53,000 clones, none singletons. The specimen was peripheral blood mononuclear cells. These receptors were taken from a person aged 18-70 years in good health.

This clone was observed many times. The read ends 3 residues early relative to the CDR3; the germline J gene fills the gap. The chain joins TRBV4-1 to TRBJ2-1; TRBD1 is a possible D gene (6 bases). From germline, CDR1 is MGHRA and CDR2 YSYEKL. V was cut by 5 bases and J by 6 bases, with 11 bases left in between. This CDR3 is 13 amino acids long. CDR3 region: CASSSRGFNEQFF. The DNA read from the CDR3 is TGCGCCAGCAGCTCCAGGGGTTTCAATGAG.

This clone was detected ten times or more. The CDR3 end is not reached by the read, which stops 3 residues before it; the germline J gene fills it in. This chain uses TRBV6-1 with TRBJ1-2, with D perhaps TRBD1 (6 bases). CDR3 length: 15 amino acids. Germline loops: CDR1 MNHNS, CDR2 SASEGT. V dropped 1 base and J dropped 4 bases, with 13 bases sitting between them. The CDR3 protein is CASSEVRTETYGYTF. The part of the CDR3 DNA that was read is TGTGCCAGCAGTGAAGTTAGGACAGAGACCTATGGC.

This clone has a handful of counts. The CDR3 end lies 3 residues beyond the end of the read and is filled in from the germline J gene. The chain has TRBV2 and TRBJ2-1; 14 positions agree with TRBD2. The CDR3 loop spans 18 amino acids. CDR1 is SNHLY and CDR2 is FYNNEI in the germline V gene. J lost 4 bases, V lost 8 bases, and 13 bases had no gene match. CDR3 in amino acids: CASPDGTSGRGRYNEQFF. The sequenced part of the CDR3 DNA is TGTGCCAGCCCCGACGGGACTAGCGGGAGAGGGAGGTACAATGAG.

In its sample, this clone was seen many times. The read ends 3 residues before the CDR3 terminus; that terminus is restored from the germline J gene. This chain joins TRBV7-3 and TRBJ1-1; D gene ambiguous. V was shortened by 5 bases and J by 0 bases, with 10 bases between the two germline ends. CDR1 and CDR2 (germline): SGHTA, FQGTGA. There are 14 residues in the CDR3. The CDR3 DNA, read in part, is TGTGCCAGCAGCCCCAGCGCCATGAACACTGAA. Protein: CASSPSAMNTE. In full, the CDR3 is CASSPSAMNTEAFF.

As to this clone: The read terminates 3 residues ahead of where the CDR3 ends, so the germline J gene completes it. The rearrangement links TRBV7-8 to TRBJ2-1, with 9 bases identical to TRBD1. Per germline, CDR1 SGHVS and CDR2 FQNEAQ. The CDR3 totals 16 residues. The ends lost 5 bases at V and 5 bases at J; junction bases unmatched: 10. The sequenced CDR3 bases are TGTGCCAGCAGCAACAGTTGGCGGACAGGGGACAATGAG. Its translation: CASSNSWRTGDNE. The complete CDR3 reads CASSNSWRTGDNEQFF.

A note on this clone: Sequencing ends 3 residues short of the CDR3 end; the germline J gene provides the rest. This chain joins TRBV11-3 and TRBJ2-7; 10 positions match TRBD2. The ends lost 8 bases at V and 1 base at J; junction bases unmatched: 5. The CDR3 loop spans 14 amino acids. Per the germline V gene, CDR1 is SGHNT and CDR2 is YENEEA. CDR3 DNA, as far as it was read: TGTGCCAGCCAGCGGACTAGCGGTTCCTACGAG. Translated, it gives CASQRTSGSYE. The whole CDR3 reads CASQRTSGSYEQYF.

This clone was found a few times. The read finishes 3 residues shy of the CDR3 end, and the germline J gene is used to complete it. The J gene is TRBJ2-5, the V gene TRBV5-1, with 7 bases lining up with TRBD1. V lost 4 bases to trimming and J lost 2 bases; unmatched junction nucleotides: 5. Germline values: CDR1 SGHRS, CDR2 YFSETQ. There are 14 residues in the CDR3. This CDR3 is CASSNTGEQETQYF. The part of the CDR3 DNA that was read is TGCGCCAGCAGCAATACAGGGGAACAAGAGACC.

This clone occurred a few times. Coverage ceases 3 residues before the CDR3 finishes, and the germline J gene fills in the end. V usage is TRBV19 and J usage is TRBJ2-7, with 10 bases fitting TRBD1. The germline CDR1 and CDR2 sequences are LNHDA and SQIVND (reference sequence). This CDR3 region has 18 residues. Unmatched junction bases numbered 12, after V lost 1 base and J lost 3 bases. This chain's CDR3 is CASSIATGGASSNYEQYF. CDR3 DNA (partial): TGTGCCAGTAGTATAGCGACAGGGGGCGCGAGCAGTAACTACGAG.

This clone was found many times. The read gets to within 3 residues of the CDR3 end, and the germline J gene fills in the rest. V usage is TRBV29-1 and J usage is TRBJ2-3; D gene ambiguous. Germline CDR1 is SQVTM and CDR2 is ANQGSEA. The CDR3 loop spans 12 amino acids. Trimming removed 2 bases at V and 6 bases at J, with 9 bases between. This CDR3 is CSVEPGVDTQYF. The part of the CDR3 DNA that was read is TGCAGCGTTGAACCGGGTGTGGATACG.

This clone was counted ten times or more. The read terminates 3 residues before the CDR3 end, so the remaining end is supplied by the germline J gene. The V call is TRBV10-3, the J call TRBJ2-5, with 7 bases identical to TRBD2. In germline, CDR1 is ENHRY, CDR2 SYGVKD. This CDR3 spans 13 amino acids. V lost 3 bases to trimming and J lost 5 bases; unmatched junction nucleotides: 3. The sequenced CDR3 bases are TGTGCCATCAGTGATTTGGGGGGGGAGACC. It is translated as CAISDLGGET. The complete CDR3 reads CAISDLGGETQYF.

This clone appeared many times. With the read ending 3 residues before the CDR3 end, the germline J gene is used to fill in that end. V is TRBV19 and J is TRBJ2-1; D gene uncertain. Germline CDR1 and CDR2: LNHDA and SQIVND (reference sequence). Trimming pared 0 bases from V and 0 bases from J, leaving 6 bases between. The CDR3 has 15 amino acids. The covered CDR3 bases are TGTGCCAGTAGTATAGACAGGAGCTCCTACAATGAG. Translating gives CASSIDRSSYNE. The full-length CDR3 reads as CASSIDRSSYNEQFF. Looking up the rest from reference TRBV19 and TRBJ2-1 gives the full variable domain: DGGITQSPKYLFRKEGQNVTLSCEQNLNHDAMYWYRQDPGQGLRLIYYSQIVNDFQKGDIAEGYSVSREKKESFPLTVTSAQKNPTAFYLCASSIDRSSYNEQFFGPGTRLTVL.

There are many counts of this clone. Coverage ceases 3 residues before the CDR3 finishes, and the germline J gene fills in the end. The gene calls are TRBV5-1 and TRBJ2-1; 10 bases line up with TRBD2. This CDR3 comprises 14 residues. Germline CDR1 SGHRS, CDR2 YFSETQ. V shed 3 bases, J shed 8 bases, and the junction held 5 bases outside the gene matches. The CDR3 bases that were read are TGCGCCAGCAGCTGGAGCGGGAGGGGCGATGAG. As protein: CASSWSGRGDE. The whole CDR3 reads CASSWSGRGDEQFF.

This clone was observed at least ten times. The read ends 3 residues before the CDR3 terminus; that terminus is restored from the germline J gene. The chain employs TRBV10-1 and TRBJ2-1; 9 bases are a match to TRBD2. CDR3 length equals 15 residues. The trim removed 4 bases at V and 3 bases at J, leaving 4 bases unmatched. CDR1 is WNHNN, CDR2 SYGVQD, per germline (reference sequence). Here the CDR3 reads CASSVRLADYNEQFF. The covered CDR3 bases are TGCGCCAGCAGTGTCAGACTAGCGGACTACAATGAG.

This clone was detected many times. The read stops 3 residues short of the end of the CDR3; the missing end is completed from the germline J gene. The chain employs TRBV2 and TRBJ2-5; perhaps TRBD1 as D (6 bases). V was shortened by 6 bases and J by 5 bases, with 16 bases between the two germline ends. Germline V gene sequence: CDR1 SNHLY, CDR2 FYNNEI. There are 14 residues in the CDR3. The part of the CDR3 DNA that was read is TGTGCCAGCAGACCACTCACAGGGTGGGAGACC. This gives the protein CASRPLTGWET. From start to end, the CDR3 is CASRPLTGWETQYF.

This clone was seen many times. The read halts 3 residues ahead of the CDR3 end, with the missing end drawn from the germline J gene. V is TRBV6-4 and J is TRBJ2-1; possible D gene TRBD2, 5 bases. The CDR3 extends over 14 amino acids. From germline, CDR1 is MRHNA and CDR2 SNTAGT. V was pared by 10 bases and J by 3 bases, with 16 bases between. The CDR3 here is CATYEAGSYNEQFF. Incomplete CDR3 DNA: TGTGCCACCTACGAGGCGGGTAGCTACAATGAG.

This clone was seen ten or more times. The DNA ends 3 residues before the CDR3 does, and the rest of the CDR3 is filled in from the germline J gene. The chain couples TRBV18 to TRBJ2-2, with 13 bases matching TRBD2. The CDR3 loop spans 15 amino acids. Germline lookup yields CDR1 KGHSH and CDR2 LQKENI. After removal of 6 bases from V and 3 bases from J, the junction contained 1 base not matched to a gene. CDR3 loop: CASSGTSGDTGELFF. Partial CDR3 DNA: TGTGCCAGCTCGGGGACTAGCGGGGACACCGGGGAG.

Many counts were recorded for this clone. With the read ending 3 residues before the CDR3 end, the germline J gene is used to fill in that end. J is TRBJ2-1 and V is TRBV5-1; 7 bases fit TRBD2. Germline loops: CDR1 SGHRS, CDR2 YFSETQ. With V trimmed by 3 bases and J by 0 bases, 6 bases remained unmatched. This CDR3 has 16 residues. CDR3 DNA, as far as it was read: TGCGCCAGCAGCTGGGACTACTTCTTCTCCTACAATGAG. Translating gives CASSWDYFFSYNE. The whole CDR3 region reads CASSWDYFFSYNEQFF.

This clone was recorded many times. The read is 3 residues too short to cover the CDR3 end, so that end is filled in from the germline J gene. The V and J genes are TRBV5-6 and TRBJ2-1, with 7 bases aligning to TRBD1. Germline CDR1 and CDR2: SGHDT and YYEEEE. Losses at the gene ends were 2 bases for V and 4 bases for J; bases not matched to a gene: 3. CDR3 length: 14 amino acids. The CDR3 bases that were read are TGTGCCAGCAGCTTTACGGACAGGTACAATGAG. This gives the protein CASSFTDRYNE. The entire CDR3 is CASSFTDRYNEQFF.

This clone was seen ten or more times. The read is 3 residues too short to cover the CDR3 end, so that end is filled in from the germline J gene. The chain carries TRBV10-3 and TRBJ1-5, with 8 bases matching TRBD1. CDR1 is ENHRY, CDR2 SYGVKD, per germline. This CDR3 has 15 amino acids. The junction had 9 bases not matched to a gene; V was cut back by 8 bases and J by 3 bases. CDR3 DNA (partial): TGTGCCATCTCCCGGGCAGGGGGCATCAATCAGCCC. Amino acids: CAISRAGGINQP. The full-length CDR3 reads as CAISRAGGINQPQHF.

This clone was recorded many times. The CDR3 goes on 3 residues after the read ends, and that part is filled in from the germline J gene. V usage is TRBV19 and J usage is TRBJ2-2, with D possibly being TRBD2 (6 bases). The germline gives CDR1 LNHDA, CDR2 SQIVND (reference sequence). The length of the CDR3 is 16 residues. The V end lost 2 bases, the J end lost 3 bases, and 13 bases lay between the germline ends. The CDR3 bases that were read are TGTGCCAGTAGTATAAGGGGTCGGAGGGACACCGGGGAG. Residues: CASSIRGRRDTGE. The full CDR3 sequence reads CASSIRGRRDTGELFF.

This clone was picked up a small number of times. Read coverage stops 3 residues before the CDR3 terminus; the germline J gene supplies the remainder. The V gene is TRBV29-1, the J gene TRBJ1-2, with D unresolved. Per germline, CDR1 SQVTM and CDR2 ANQGSEA. The CDR3 covers 12 residues. The CDR3 here is CSVSDSTYDYTF. The sequenced part of the CDR3 DNA is TGCAGCGTTTCGGACTCGACCTACGAC.

This clone occurred many times. The read halts 3 residues ahead of the CDR3 end, with the missing end drawn from the germline J gene. The chain uses TRBV7-2 and TRBJ1-4; D remains ambiguous. The length of the CDR3 is 12 residues. Per germline, CDR1 SGHTA and CDR2 FQGNSA. Trimming took off 4 bases at V and 7 bases at J, with 7 bases between the two ends. CDR3 in amino acids: CASSSISEKLFF. CDR3 bases read: TGTGCCAGCAGCTCCATTTCTGAAAAA.

In the case of this clone: The CDR3 is cut off 3 residues early in the read; its end comes from the germline J gene. The gene calls are TRBV11-2 and TRBJ2-1; 10 nucleotides line up with TRBD2. Germline CDR1 and CDR2: SGHAT and FQNNGV. Losses at the gene ends were 1 base for V and 5 bases for J; bases not matched to a gene: 2. This CDR3 has 15 residues. CDR3 DNA (partial): TGTGCCAGCAGCTTAGGAGCGGGAGGGAACAATGAG. It encodes CASSLGAGGNNE. The CDR3 in its entirety is CASSLGAGGNNEQFF.

This clone was seen many times. The read stops 3 residues short of the end of the CDR3; the missing end is completed from the germline J gene. The chain combines TRBV10-1 with TRBJ2-5, with D unresolved. Germline assignment: CDR1 WNHNN and CDR2 SYGVQD (reference sequence). The CDR3 has 12 residues. Trimming took off 0 bases at V and 4 bases at J, with 3 bases between the two ends. CDR3 DNA (partial): TGCGCCAGCAGTGAGTCAGGAGAGACC. Translated, it gives CASSESGET. The whole CDR3 protein is CASSESGETQYF.

This clone was seen ten or more times. Read sequence stops 3 residues before the CDR3 end, and the germline J gene provides the missing end. V usage is TRBV20-1 and J usage is TRBJ2-7, with D possibly matching TRBD1 (6 bases). From germline, CDR1 is DFQATT and CDR2 SNEGSKA (reference sequence). The CDR3 loop spans 13 amino acids. Trimming removed 2 bases from V and 2 bases from J, with 10 bases in between. The sequenced part of the CDR3 DNA is TGCAGTGCTAGAAGGGGGACCCCCTACGAG. This gives the protein CSARRGTPYE. The complete CDR3 protein is CSARRGTPYEQYF.

To note about this clone: Coverage ceases 3 residues before the CDR3 finishes, and the germline J gene fills in the end. The chain uses TRBV19 and TRBJ1-4; a weak D match, TRBD1 (6 bases). The CDR3 covers 15 residues. CDR1 and CDR2 (germline): LNHDA, SQIVND (reference sequence). Trimming pared 3 bases from V and 4 bases from J, leaving 12 bases between. CDR3 protein: CASSIEGDLNEKLFF. The CDR3 DNA, read in part, is TGTGCCAGTAGTATTGAGGGGGACCTTAATGAAAAA.

This clone was seen ten or more times. The CDR3 end lies 3 residues beyond the end of the read and is filled in from the germline J gene. The rearrangement uses TRBV18 and TRBJ2-1, with TRBD2 matching 8 bases. The germline V gene has CDR1 KGHSH and CDR2 LQKENI. Trimming removed 3 bases from V and 4 bases from J; junction bases left unmatched: 5. CDR3 length: 15 residues. CDR3: CASSPQGLGYNEQFF. The DNA read from the CDR3 is TGTGCCAGCTCACCCCAGGGACTAGGGTACAATGAG.

This clone occurred many times. The read stops 3 residues short of the end of the CDR3; the missing end is completed from the germline J gene. The rearrangement joins TRBV2 to TRBJ1-1, with 8 bases aligning to TRBD1. V shed 6 bases, J shed 0 bases, and the junction held 6 bases outside the gene matches. Germline-derived CDR1 and CDR2 are SNHLY and FYNNEI. The CDR3 consists of 15 residues. The CDR3 spells CASRTGQGMNTEAFF. CDR3 DNA (partial): TGTGCCAGCAGAACCGGACAGGGAATGAACACTGAA.

This clone was picked up many times. The sequence runs out 3 residues before the end of the CDR3; the remainder is reconstructed from the germline J gene. The chain combines TRBV5-1 with TRBJ1-2, with 7 bases lining up with TRBD1. The germline V gene has CDR1 SGHRS and CDR2 YFSETQ. The CDR3 is 18 residues long. Unmatched junction bases numbered 18, after V lost 0 bases and J lost 7 bases. CDR3 protein: CASSLAGRLGTAESGYTF. The CDR3 DNA, read in part, is TGCGCCAGCAGCTTGGCGGGTAGACTTGGGACAGCTGAAAGTGGC.

This clone was detected a few times. The CDR3 sequence is CASSKRTSSYEQYF. Partial CDR3 DNA: TGTGCCAGCAGTAAGAGGACTAGCTCCTACGAG. V usage is TRBV11-2 and J usage is TRBJ2-7; TRBD2 matches at 7 bases. The missing CDR3 end, 3 residues past where the read stops, is filled in from the germline J gene. Germline V lookup: CDR1 SGHAT, CDR2 FQNNGV. Trimming at V came to 6 bases and at J to 0 bases, leaving 5 bases not matched to a gene. The CDR3 runs to 14 residues.